This TCR beta chain was recorded in a study of blood T cell repertoires in COVID-19. Study-level information: The United States, Italy and Spain supplied acute and convalescent COVID-19 samples. From T cells, B-cell-depleted T cells, or PBMCs came the material, which was cDNA or gDNA.

Per the study methods: Estimation of nucleated cell counts relied on the amplification of reference gene primers. Libraries were prepared by immunoSEQ multiplex PCR; TCRdb keeps only in-frame clonotypes and omits some of them. That table furnishes V, J and clone size, whereas the DNA furnished D and trimming. The sample lists about 150,000 clones, approximately 80% seen once, with 3% to 3.5% in the top ten. CDR3 length equals 17 residues. CDR1 is SGHTA and CDR2 is FQGTGA in the germline V gene. V trimming: 2 bases; J trimming: 2 bases; junction bases outside the gene matches: 5. The sample consisted of peripheral blood. The chain uses TRBV7-3 and TRBJ2-3; TRBD2 aligns across 12 bases. The receptor comes from a woman of 80 years or more with acute or convalescent COVID-19. The CDR3 nucleotides read TGTGCCAGCAGCTTATCTCCTAGCGGGGGGGCCACAGATACGCAGTATTTT. Translating it yields CASSLSPSGGATDTQYF.